The entry below describes one T cell receptor beta chain. This clonotype was found once. The clone's antigen remains unknown. The sample holds no much larger clone one base away, and base qualities are not on file. Evidence from a single read is weak. Relative to germline, V is 0 bases shorter and J is 9 bases shorter, with 11 bases between their ends. The CDR1 and CDR2 encoded by the germline V gene (reference sequence) are MNHNY and SVGAGI. The CDR3, from cysteine to phenylalanine, totals 13 residues. Of the read, only the CDR3 DNA is kept; its 39 bases are in frame from base 1. The sample belongs to a study of T cells after yellow fever vaccination (dated by TCRdb to about 2019). Regarding the complete study: The SMART-Seq v4 Ultra Low Input RNA kit was used to prepare libraries from fractions with low cell numbers. To track T-cell clones before and after primary and booster YFV17D yellow fever vaccination, bulk TCR alpha and beta repertoires were sequenced longitudinally. Two healthy male donors, one aged 18 to 29 and one aged 30 to 40 years, made up the cohort. Blood was drawn at multiple timepoints before and after primary and secondary immunization, with bulk PBMC replicates and cell subsets isolated. Study-wide conclusions, independent of this receptor: Most clones expanded after primary vaccination were re-detected after the booster (almost 98% of CD4 and 80% to 90% of CD8), suggesting broad memory maintenance. The study included only a couple of donors, which limits how far the findings can be generalized. A small share of clonotypes occurred in both CD4 and CD8 compartments, likely arising from convergent recombination. Compared with the primary T-cell response, the secondary T-cell response was weaker but faster, peaking on day 5 rather than day 15. Computational filtering was needed because FACS-sorted repertoires could contain abundant contaminating clonotypes from the bulk population.

TCR cDNA was synthesized by 5'RACE template switching, which introduced a universal primer site and unique molecular identifiers. Priming for cDNA synthesis came from both the TCR alpha and TCR beta constant segments. Libraries were amplified in two PCR steps, with sample barcodes and sequencing adapters added in the second step. Sequencing of libraries was done on Illumina HiSeq 2500 (2x100 bp) or NovaSeq (2x150 bp). Per the source publication's procedure: Demultiplexing of reads and collapsing into UMI consensus sequences were performed with MIGEC, and V(D)J alignment was carried out with MiXCR. Vaccine-responding clonotypes were identified with edgeR using replicate PBMC samples, with FDR below 0.01 and a log2 fold change above 5 up to day 15 being required. Each bulk clonotype was labeled CD4 or CD8 based on which sequenced repertoire, CD4 or CD8, contained the clonotype at higher abundance. The public reads were quality trimmed at Q25 with fastp and then assembled into clones with MiXCR by TCRdb, keeping productive beta chains. Each CDR3 protein appears once, grouped with its most common genes and DNA. TCRdb, rather than the study authors, made the V and J calls. For this sample the table gives 300,000 to 400,000 distinct CDR3 sequences, of which approximately 8% were detected only once. Jointly, the top ten make up 17% of the sample.

Reading the label with the study, this specimen's treatment or condition is: live attenuated yellow fever vaccine strain. At every blood-draw timepoint, two biological replicates of bulk PBMCs were collected. PBMCs were isolated from peripheral blood using a standard Ficoll-Paque protocol. RNA was extracted with TriZol from bulk PBMCs, CD4 and CD8 fractions, and dextramer-positive and dextramer-negative fractions. This material consisted of PBMCs, taken roughly 46 days after the first yellow fever vaccination. The V gene is TRBV6-6 and the J gene is TRBJ1-1; the D gene is perhaps TRBD1, from 5 matching bases. The receptor's source is a man younger than 35 who received the YFV17D yellow fever vaccine. The DNA sequence reads TGTGCCAGCAGTTACTCGCGGGGCGCTCAAGCTTTCTTT. Its protein reads: CASSYSRGAQAFF.